The rows below give T cell receptor beta chains drawn from one sample of a study of blood T cell repertoires in COVID-19. Clones were read by immunoSEQ multiplex PCR, and TCRdb kept only the in-frame ones, dropping some. The data show roughly 380,000 clones, with about 90% seen just once and about 2.7% held by the top ten. Sequenced: PBMCs or T cells enriched from blood (not recorded which). Source of these receptors: a woman under 40 who had recovered from COVID-19. Both conserved end residues are part of each CDR3. A D gene is named only where the DNA matches it firmly. Expanded clones get a size class; other rows say once, few or many, or leave the size out.

v_gene,d_gene,j_gene,abundance,CDR3nt,CDR3aa
TRBV5-1,TRBD2,TRBJ2-1,-,TGCGCCAGCAGAGGTGCTAGCGGGCTCGGGGAGCAGTTCTTC,CASRGASGLGEQFF
TRBV18,-,TRBJ1-6,-,TGTGCCAGCTCACGAACCGGGGCCTATAATTCACCCCTCCACTTT,CASSRTGAYNSPLHF
TRBV12-5,-,TRBJ1-5,few,TGTGCTAGTGGTAGCGACCTACAAGGGCCCCAGCATTTT,CASGSDLQGPQHF
TRBV4-1,-,TRBJ1-6,-,TGCGCCAGCAGCAGGAGCGACAGGAGCTCCTATAATTCACCCCTCCACTTT,CASSRSDRSSYNSPLHF
TRBV6-5,-,TRBJ1-6,-,TGTGCCAGCAAAGACACCACGAATCATTCACCCCTCCACTTT,CASKDTTNHSPLHF
TRBV4-2,-,TRBJ1-1,few,TGTGCCAGCAGCCAAGAGGCGGCTGAAGCTTTCTTT,CASSQEAAEAFF
TRBV13,TRBD1,TRBJ2-7,-,TGTGCCAGCAGCTCACCGGGACAGGGGGCTTACGAGCAGTACTTC,CASSSPGQGAYEQYF
TRBV10-2,-,TRBJ2-5,-,TGCGCCAGCAGTGATGCGGGGCGGGATGAAGAGACCCAGTACTTC,CASSDAGRDEETQYF
TRBV5-1,-,TRBJ2-1,-,TGCGCCAGCAGCCAAACCCCCCCCGGACAGAACTACAATGAGCAGTTCTTC,CASSQTPPGQNYNEQFF
TRBV5-6,-,TRBJ2-7,-,TGTGCCAGCAGCATCGACAACTCCTACGAGCAGTACTTC,CASSIDNSYEQYF
TRBV5-1,-,TRBJ1-1,once,TGCGCCAGCAGCCGGGGGGAGAATGAAGCTTTCTTT,CASSRGENEAFF
TRBV5-8,TRBD1,TRBJ1-1,-,TGTGCCAGCAGCTTGCACAGGGGAGTAGTGAACACTGAAGCTTTCTTT,CASSLHRGVVNTEAFF
TRBV19,TRBD1,TRBJ1-2,-,TGTGCCAGTAGTTTTCCAGGGGGCCCGGATGGCTACACCTTC,CASSFPGGPDGYTF
TRBV29-1,-,TRBJ2-3,-,TGCAGCGTTGTCGAGGGAAGTATCCCAGATACGCAGTATTTT,CSVVEGSIPDTQYF
TRBV11-2,TRBD1,TRBJ1-1,once,TGTGCCAGCAGCTCGGACAGGGTCGGAGGGGCTTTCTTT,CASSSDRVGGAFF
TRBV19,-,TRBJ1-5,-,TGTGCCAGTAGTATCCCGTATAGCAATCAGCCCCAGCATTTT,CASSIPYSNQPQHF
TRBV10-2,TRBD1,TRBJ1-1,-,TGCGCCAGCAGTGAGACAGGGGTACCTGAAGCTTTCTTT,CASSETGVPEAFF
TRBV6-5,-,TRBJ2-7,-,TGTGCCAGCACCTACACGAGTGGGGGGTACGAGCAGTACTTC,CASTYTSGGYEQYF
TRBV27,TRBD2,TRBJ2-5,-,TGTGCCAGCAGTTCCCCCTCGACTAGCGGAGAGACCCAGTACTTC,CASSSPSTSGETQYF
TRBV5-3,TRBD1,TRBJ1-4,-,TGTGCCAGAAGCTGTGGGGGACAGGGAAACGAAAAACTGTTTTTT,CARSCGGQGNEKLFF
TRBV5-1,-,TRBJ2-3,-,TGCGCCAGCAGCTTGGACAACCGAGATACGCAGTATTTT,CASSLDNRDTQYF
TRBV2,-,TRBJ1-1,few,TGTGCCAGCAGTGTGTCCAGGGTCACTGAAGCTTTCTTT,CASSVSRVTEAFF
TRBV6-1,TRBD1,TRBJ1-1,-,TGTGCCAGCAGTGAGGACAGGGACACTGAAGCTTTCTTT,CASSEDRDTEAFF
TRBV6-5,-,TRBJ1-1,-,TGTGCCAGCAGTCAGAGACAGGTTGTAACTGAAGCTTTCTTT,CASSQRQVVTEAFF
TRBV5-6,-,TRBJ2-7,-,TGTGCCAGCAGCCGCGGACAAAGCATGTACGAGCAGTACTTC,CASSRGQSMYEQYF
TRBV7-3,-,TRBJ2-7,-,TGTGCCAGCAGCCGGGACACCTACTACGAGCAGTACTTC,CASSRDTYYEQYF
TRBV5-1,TRBD2,TRBJ2-1,-,TGCGCCAGCAGCTCCGGGACTAGCGGACCAGTAGGGCAGTTCTTC,CASSSGTSGPVGQFF
TRBV5-4,TRBD1,TRBJ1-1,-,TGTGCCAGCACCAAGGGTGAGGACAGGGGGCTTTTGGCTTTCTTT,CASTKGEDRGLLAFF
TRBV6-5,-,TRBJ1-3,few,TGTGCCAGCAGTTTTTCGACAGGAAACACCATATATTTT,CASSFSTGNTIYF
TRBV11-2,-,TRBJ1-5,few,TGTGCCAGCACAGGGTCGCAGAGCAATCAGCCCCAGCATTTT,CASTGSQSNQPQHF
TRBV2,-,TRBJ1-2,-,TGTGCCAGCAGTGATGGGGAGAACTATGGCTACACCTTC,CASSDGENYGYTF
TRBV2,-,TRBJ1-1,-,TGTGCCAGCAGCAGCGACGGTAACACTGAAGCTTTCTTT,CASSSDGNTEAFF
TRBV5-4,TRBD2,TRBJ2-7,-,TGTGCCAGCAGCTTGGAGCCGGGACTAGCGGGAGTTCTCGAGCAGTACTTC,CASSLEPGLAGVLEQYF
TRBV28,-,TRBJ1-1,-,TGTGCCAGCAGAGGAGGCGTCACTGAAGCTTTCTTT,CASRGGVTEAFF
TRBV2,TRBD2,TRBJ2-1,-,TGTGCCAGCAGAATTAGGACTAGCGGGATAGACAATGAGCAGTTCTTC,CASRIRTSGIDNEQFF
TRBV9,-,TRBJ1-4,-,TGTGCCAGCAGCGTAGGGCAGGTGGATGAAAAACTGTTTTTT,CASSVGQVDEKLFF
TRBV19,TRBD1,TRBJ2-1,few,TGTGCCAGTACCCTGGGACAGGGGTCCTACAATGAGCAGTTCTTC,CASTLGQGSYNEQFF
TRBV4-2,TRBD2,TRBJ2-7,-,TGTGCCAGCAGCCAAGATATGGGCGGGAGAGCCTACGAGCAGTACTTC,CASSQDMGGRAYEQYF
TRBV7-2,-,TRBJ1-2,-,TGTGCCAGCAGCCAGAACCAAATCTATGGCTACACCTTC,CASSQNQIYGYTF
TRBV9,-,TRBJ1-4,-,TGTGCCAGCAGAGCAGGGTTCAATGAAAAACTGTTTTTT,CASRAGFNEKLFF
TRBV3-1/TRBV3-2,TRBD1,TRBJ1-6,once,TGTGCCAGCAGCCAAATTGGACAGGAATATAATTCACCCCTCCACTTT,CASSQIGQEYNSPLHF